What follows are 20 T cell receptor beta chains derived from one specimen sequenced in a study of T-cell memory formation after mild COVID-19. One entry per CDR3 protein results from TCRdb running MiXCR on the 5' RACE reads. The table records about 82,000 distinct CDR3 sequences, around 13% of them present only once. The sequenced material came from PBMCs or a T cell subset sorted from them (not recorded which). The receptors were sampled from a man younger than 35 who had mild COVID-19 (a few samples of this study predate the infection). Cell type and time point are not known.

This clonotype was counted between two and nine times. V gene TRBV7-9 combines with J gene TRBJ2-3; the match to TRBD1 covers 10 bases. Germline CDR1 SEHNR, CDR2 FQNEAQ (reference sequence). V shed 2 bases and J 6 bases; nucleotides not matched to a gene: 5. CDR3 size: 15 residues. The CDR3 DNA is TGTGCCAGCAGCTTACTGGACAGGGGGATGGATACGCAGTATTTT. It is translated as CASSLLDRGMDTQYF.

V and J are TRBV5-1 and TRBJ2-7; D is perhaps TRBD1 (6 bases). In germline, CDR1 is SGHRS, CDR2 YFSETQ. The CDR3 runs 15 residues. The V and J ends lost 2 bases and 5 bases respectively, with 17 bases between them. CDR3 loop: CASSLLNRDKDEQYF. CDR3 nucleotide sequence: TGCGCCAGCAGCTTATTAAACAGGGATAAGGACGAGCAGTACTTC.

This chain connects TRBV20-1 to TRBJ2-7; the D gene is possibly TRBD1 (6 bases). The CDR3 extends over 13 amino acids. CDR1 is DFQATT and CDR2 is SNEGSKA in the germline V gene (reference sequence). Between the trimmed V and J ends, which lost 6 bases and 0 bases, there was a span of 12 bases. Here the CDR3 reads CSADKDSSYEQYF. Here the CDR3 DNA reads TGCAGTGCGGACAAGGACAGCTCCTACGAGCAGTACTTC.

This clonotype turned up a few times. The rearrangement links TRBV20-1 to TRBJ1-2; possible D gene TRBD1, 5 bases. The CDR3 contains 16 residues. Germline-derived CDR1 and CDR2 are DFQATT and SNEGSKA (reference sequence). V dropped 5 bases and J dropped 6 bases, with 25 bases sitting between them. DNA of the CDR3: TGCAGTGCTCCCTCTGATCCGGGACGGCCCAGGAATGGCTACACCTTC. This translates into CSAPSDPGRPRNGYTF.

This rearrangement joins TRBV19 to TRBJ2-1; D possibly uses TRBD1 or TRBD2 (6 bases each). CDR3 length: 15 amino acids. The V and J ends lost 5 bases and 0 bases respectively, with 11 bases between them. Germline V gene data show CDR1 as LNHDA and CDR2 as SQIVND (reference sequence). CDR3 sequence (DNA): TGTGCCAGTAGTTCCCCGGGGGCCTCCTACAATGAGCAGTTCTTC. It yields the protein CASSSPGASYNEQFF.

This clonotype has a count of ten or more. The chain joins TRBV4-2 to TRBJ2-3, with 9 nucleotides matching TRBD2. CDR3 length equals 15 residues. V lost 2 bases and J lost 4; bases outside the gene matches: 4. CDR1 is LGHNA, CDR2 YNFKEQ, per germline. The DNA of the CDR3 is TGTGCCAGCAGCCAAAGACTAGCGGCGGCAGATACGCAGTATTTT. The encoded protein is CASSQRLAAADTQYF.

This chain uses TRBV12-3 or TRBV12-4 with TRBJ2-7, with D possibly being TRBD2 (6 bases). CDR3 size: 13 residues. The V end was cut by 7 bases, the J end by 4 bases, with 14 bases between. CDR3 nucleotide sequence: TGTGCCAGCAACAGAGACGGGACTTACGAGCAGTACTTC. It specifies CASNRDGTYEQYF.

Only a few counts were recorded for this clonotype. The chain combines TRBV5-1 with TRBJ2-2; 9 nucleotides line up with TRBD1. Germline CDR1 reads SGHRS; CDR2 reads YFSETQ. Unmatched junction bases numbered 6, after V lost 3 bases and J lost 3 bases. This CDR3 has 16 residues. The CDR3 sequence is CASSSWTGADTGELFF. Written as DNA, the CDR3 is TGCGCCAGCAGCTCGTGGACAGGGGCCGACACCGGGGAGCTGTTTTTT.

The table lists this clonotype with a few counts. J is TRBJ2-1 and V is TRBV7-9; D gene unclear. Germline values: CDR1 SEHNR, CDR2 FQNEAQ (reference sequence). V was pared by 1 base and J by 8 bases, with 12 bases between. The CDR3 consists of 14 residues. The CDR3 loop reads CASSLGLVPDEQFF. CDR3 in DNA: TGTGCCAGCAGCTTAGGGCTAGTCCCCGATGAGCAGTTCTTC.

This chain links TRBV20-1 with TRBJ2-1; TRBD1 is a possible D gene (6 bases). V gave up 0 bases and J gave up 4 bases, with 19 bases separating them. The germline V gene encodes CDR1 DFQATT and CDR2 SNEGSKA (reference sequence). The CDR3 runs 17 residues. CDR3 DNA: TGCAGTGCTAGAGATCGACTCGACCAGGGGTATTACAATGAGCAGTTCTTC. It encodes CSARDRLDQGYYNEQFF.

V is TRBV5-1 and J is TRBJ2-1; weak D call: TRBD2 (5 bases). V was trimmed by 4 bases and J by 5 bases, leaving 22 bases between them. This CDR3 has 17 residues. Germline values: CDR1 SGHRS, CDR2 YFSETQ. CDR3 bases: TGCGCCAGCAGCACCCTTACCCGGGGTGATCGGGACAATGAGCAGTTCTTC. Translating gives CASSTLTRGDRDNEQFF.

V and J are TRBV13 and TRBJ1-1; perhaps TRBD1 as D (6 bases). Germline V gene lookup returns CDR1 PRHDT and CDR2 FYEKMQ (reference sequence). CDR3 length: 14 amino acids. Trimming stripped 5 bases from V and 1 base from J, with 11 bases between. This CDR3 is CASSPETGNTEAFF. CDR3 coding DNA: TGTGCCAGCAGCCCGGAGACAGGGAACACTGAAGCTTTCTTT.

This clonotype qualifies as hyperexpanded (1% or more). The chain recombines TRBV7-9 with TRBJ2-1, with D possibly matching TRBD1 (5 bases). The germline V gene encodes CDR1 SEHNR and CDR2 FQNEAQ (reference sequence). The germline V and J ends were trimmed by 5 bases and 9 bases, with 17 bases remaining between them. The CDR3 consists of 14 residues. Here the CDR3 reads CASSPRAGKGEQFF. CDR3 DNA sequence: TGTGCCAGCAGCCCAAGGGCAGGGAAGGGTGAGCAGTTCTTC.

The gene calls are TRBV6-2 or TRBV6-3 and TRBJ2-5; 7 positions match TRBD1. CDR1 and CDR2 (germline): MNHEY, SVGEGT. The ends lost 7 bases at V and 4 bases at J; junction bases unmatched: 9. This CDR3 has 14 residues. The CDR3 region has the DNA TGTGCCAGCAACCAGGACGAGGGGGCAGAGACCCAGTACTTC. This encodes CASNQDEGAETQYF.

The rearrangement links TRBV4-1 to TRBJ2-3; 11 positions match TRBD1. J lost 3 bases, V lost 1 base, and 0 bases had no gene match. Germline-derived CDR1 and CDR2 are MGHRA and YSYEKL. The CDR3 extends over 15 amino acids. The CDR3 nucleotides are TGCGCCAGCAGCCAAGGGGACAGGGGGACAGATACGCAGTATTTT. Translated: CASSQGDRGTDTQYF.

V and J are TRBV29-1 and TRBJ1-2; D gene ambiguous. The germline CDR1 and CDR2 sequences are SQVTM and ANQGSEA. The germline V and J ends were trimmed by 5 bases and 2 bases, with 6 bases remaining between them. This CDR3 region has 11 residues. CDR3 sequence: CSVYLNYGYTF. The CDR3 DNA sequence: TGCAGCGTTTATCTGAACTATGGCTACACCTTC.

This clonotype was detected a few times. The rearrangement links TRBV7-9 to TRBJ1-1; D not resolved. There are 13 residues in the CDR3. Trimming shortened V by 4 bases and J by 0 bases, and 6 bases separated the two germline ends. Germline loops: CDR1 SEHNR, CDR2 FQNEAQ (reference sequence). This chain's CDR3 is CASSSPLNTEAFF. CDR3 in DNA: TGTGCCAGCAGCTCTCCATTGAACACTGAAGCTTTCTTT.

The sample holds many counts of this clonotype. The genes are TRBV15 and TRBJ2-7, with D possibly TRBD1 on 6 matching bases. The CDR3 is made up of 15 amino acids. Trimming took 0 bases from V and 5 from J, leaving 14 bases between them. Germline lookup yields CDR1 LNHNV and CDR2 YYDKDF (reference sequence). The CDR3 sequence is CATSRDKTGINEQYV. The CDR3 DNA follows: TGTGCCACCAGCAGAGATAAAACAGGGATTAACGAGCAGTACGTC.

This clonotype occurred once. The CDR3 DNA reads TGCAGCGCGGGACTAGCGGGGTATGAGCAGTTCTTC. Amino acid sequence: CSAGLAGYEQFF. The gene calls are TRBV29-1 and TRBJ2-1; 13 bases are shared with TRBD2. CDR1 SQVTM and CDR2 ANQGSEA come from the germline V gene. The V gene end was trimmed by 7 bases and the J gene end by 8 bases; junction bases not matched to a gene: 2. The CDR3 runs to 12 residues.

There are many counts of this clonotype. CDR3 sequence: CASSSFRDGSYNEQFF. The DNA for the CDR3 is TGTGCCAGCAGCTCGTTCCGGGACGGCTCCTACAATGAGCAGTTCTTC. J is TRBJ2-1 and V is TRBV7-9; D might be TRBD1 or TRBD2, each matching 5 bases. V shed 4 bases and J shed 0 bases, with 13 bases lying between them. The CDR3 is 16 amino acids. Germline V CDR1 and CDR2: SEHNR, FQNEAQ (reference sequence).